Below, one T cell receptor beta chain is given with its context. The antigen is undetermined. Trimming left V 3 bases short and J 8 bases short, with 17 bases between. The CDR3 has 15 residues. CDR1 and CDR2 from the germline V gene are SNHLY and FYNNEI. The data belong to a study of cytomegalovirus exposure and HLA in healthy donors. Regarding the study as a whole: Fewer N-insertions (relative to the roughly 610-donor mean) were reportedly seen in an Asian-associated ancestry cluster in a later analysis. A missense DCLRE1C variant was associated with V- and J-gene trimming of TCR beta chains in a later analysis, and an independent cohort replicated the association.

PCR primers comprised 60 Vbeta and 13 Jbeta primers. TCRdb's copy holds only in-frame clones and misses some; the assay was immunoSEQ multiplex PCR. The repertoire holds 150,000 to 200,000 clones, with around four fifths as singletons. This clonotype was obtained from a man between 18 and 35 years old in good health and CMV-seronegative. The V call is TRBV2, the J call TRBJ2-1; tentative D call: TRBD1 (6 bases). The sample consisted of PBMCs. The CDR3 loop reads CASSETGGPGDEQFF. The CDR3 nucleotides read TGTGCCAGCAGTGAGACAGGCGGCCCCGGGGATGAGCAGTTCTTC.